This record covers a single T cell receptor (beta chain). The data belong to a study of blood T cell repertoires in COVID-19. Study details: Specimens from acute and convalescent COVID-19 originated in the United States, Italy and Spain. T cells, B-cell-depleted T cells, or PBMCs provided the cDNA or gDNA that served as material.

Losses at the gene ends were 5 bases for V and 5 bases for J; bases not matched to a gene: 11. Per the germline V gene, CDR1 is LNHDA and CDR2 is SQIVND (reference sequence). The CDR3 loop spans 16 amino acids. Authors' analysis steps: Reference gene primer amplification yielded estimated nucleated cell counts. Here immunoSEQ multiplex PCR was the method, and the copy in TCRdb shows in-frame clones only, minus some. V, J and clone size reflect that table, while D and trimming were determined from the DNA. This table holds more than 200,000 clones, roughly 84% found once. The material sequenced was peripheral blood. This sequence joins TRBV19 and TRBJ2-5, with 10 bases that match TRBD2. The TCR originated in a man between 60 and 70 years old with acute or convalescent COVID-19. This chain's CDR3 is CASSLGTSDLYETQYF. DNA for the CDR3: TGTGCCAGTAGTCTCGGGACTAGCGACCTGTACGAGACCCAGTACTTC.